The clone carrying this TCR beta chain was found many times. HTBI primers from iRepertoire and Arm-PCR of CDR3 regions yielded the TCR beta libraries. One entry per CDR3 protein, called by TCRdb with MiXCR from the multiplex PCR reads. The table records approximately 350,000 distinct CDR3 sequences, 16% of them present only once. This entry is derived from a study of regulatory T cells in long-lasting Graves disease. Time point indicated: newly diagnosed GD, antithyroid drugs for less than 3 months. RNA extracted from PBMCs served as the sequencing template. The germline CDR1 and CDR2 sequences are SGHTA and FQGNSA. V gave up 5 bases and J gave up 7 bases; unmatched junction bases: 10. The CDR3 is 16 amino acids. The data also belong to a second study, concerning T cells in Graves' hyperthyroidism and ophthalmopathy. That source adds: On the basis of clinical symptoms, serum thyroxine and TRAb, thyroid ultrasound and orbital computed tomography, diagnoses were made.

The rearrangement links TRBV7-2 to TRBJ2-1; TRBD2 aligns across 11 bases. The source was peripheral blood mononuclear cells (PBMCs), collected at new diagnosis, from a patient treated with antithyroid drugs. The receptor was derived from a man aged 35-49 years with Graves disease. CDR3 bases: TGTGCCAGCAGCCGTAGCGGGGGGGCCGTGAGGAATGAGCAGTTCTTC. Its translation: CASSRSGGAVRNEQFF.